This T cell receptor beta chain was retrieved from a study of blood T cell repertoires in COVID-19. The overall study: The origin of the acute and convalescent COVID-19 samples was the United States, Italy and Spain. The analysed material was cDNA or gDNA that came from T cells, B-cell-depleted T cells, or PBMCs.

Data came from immunoSEQ multiplex PCR; TCRdb stores just in-frame clones and leaves some out. The sample gives roughly 150,000 clones, under 90% of which show up once; around 7.8% is in the top ten. Those enrolled, adults aged roughly 18 to 95 years, came from around 25 US areas. The V segment lost 4 bases and the J segment 3 bases; nucleotides outside the gene matches: 9. The CDR3 totals 16 residues. CDR1 is LNHDA and CDR2 is SQIVND in the germline V gene (reference sequence). Input material: PBMCs or T cells enriched from blood (not recorded which). This chain uses TRBV19 with TRBJ1-5; 7 bases line up with TRBD1. The clonotype originates from a man aged 45-60 years who had recovered from COVID-19. CDR3 DNA: TGTGCCAGTAGTAGTATGACCAGGGGGAACAATCAGCCCCAGCATTTT. Its translation: CASSSMTRGNNQPQHF. Filled out from reference TRBV19 and TRBJ1-5, the complete variable domain reads DGGITQSPKYLFRKEGQNVTLSCEQNLNHDAMYWYRQDPGQGLRLIYYSQIVNDFQKGDIAEGYSVSREKKESFPLTVTSAQKNPTAFYLCASSSMTRGNNQPQHFGDGTRLSIL.